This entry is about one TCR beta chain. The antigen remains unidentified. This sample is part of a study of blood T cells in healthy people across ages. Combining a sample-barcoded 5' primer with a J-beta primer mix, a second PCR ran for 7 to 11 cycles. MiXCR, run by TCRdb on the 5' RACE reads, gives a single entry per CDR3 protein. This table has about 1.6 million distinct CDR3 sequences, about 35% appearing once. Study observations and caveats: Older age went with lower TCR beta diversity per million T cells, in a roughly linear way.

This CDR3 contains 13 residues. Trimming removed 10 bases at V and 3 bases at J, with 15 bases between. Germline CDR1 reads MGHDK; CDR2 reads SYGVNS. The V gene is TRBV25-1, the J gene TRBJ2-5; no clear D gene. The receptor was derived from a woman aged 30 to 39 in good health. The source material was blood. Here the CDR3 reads CANSRLSKETQYF. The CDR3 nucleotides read TGTGCCAACTCTCGCCTCTCTAAAGAGACCCAGTACTTC.